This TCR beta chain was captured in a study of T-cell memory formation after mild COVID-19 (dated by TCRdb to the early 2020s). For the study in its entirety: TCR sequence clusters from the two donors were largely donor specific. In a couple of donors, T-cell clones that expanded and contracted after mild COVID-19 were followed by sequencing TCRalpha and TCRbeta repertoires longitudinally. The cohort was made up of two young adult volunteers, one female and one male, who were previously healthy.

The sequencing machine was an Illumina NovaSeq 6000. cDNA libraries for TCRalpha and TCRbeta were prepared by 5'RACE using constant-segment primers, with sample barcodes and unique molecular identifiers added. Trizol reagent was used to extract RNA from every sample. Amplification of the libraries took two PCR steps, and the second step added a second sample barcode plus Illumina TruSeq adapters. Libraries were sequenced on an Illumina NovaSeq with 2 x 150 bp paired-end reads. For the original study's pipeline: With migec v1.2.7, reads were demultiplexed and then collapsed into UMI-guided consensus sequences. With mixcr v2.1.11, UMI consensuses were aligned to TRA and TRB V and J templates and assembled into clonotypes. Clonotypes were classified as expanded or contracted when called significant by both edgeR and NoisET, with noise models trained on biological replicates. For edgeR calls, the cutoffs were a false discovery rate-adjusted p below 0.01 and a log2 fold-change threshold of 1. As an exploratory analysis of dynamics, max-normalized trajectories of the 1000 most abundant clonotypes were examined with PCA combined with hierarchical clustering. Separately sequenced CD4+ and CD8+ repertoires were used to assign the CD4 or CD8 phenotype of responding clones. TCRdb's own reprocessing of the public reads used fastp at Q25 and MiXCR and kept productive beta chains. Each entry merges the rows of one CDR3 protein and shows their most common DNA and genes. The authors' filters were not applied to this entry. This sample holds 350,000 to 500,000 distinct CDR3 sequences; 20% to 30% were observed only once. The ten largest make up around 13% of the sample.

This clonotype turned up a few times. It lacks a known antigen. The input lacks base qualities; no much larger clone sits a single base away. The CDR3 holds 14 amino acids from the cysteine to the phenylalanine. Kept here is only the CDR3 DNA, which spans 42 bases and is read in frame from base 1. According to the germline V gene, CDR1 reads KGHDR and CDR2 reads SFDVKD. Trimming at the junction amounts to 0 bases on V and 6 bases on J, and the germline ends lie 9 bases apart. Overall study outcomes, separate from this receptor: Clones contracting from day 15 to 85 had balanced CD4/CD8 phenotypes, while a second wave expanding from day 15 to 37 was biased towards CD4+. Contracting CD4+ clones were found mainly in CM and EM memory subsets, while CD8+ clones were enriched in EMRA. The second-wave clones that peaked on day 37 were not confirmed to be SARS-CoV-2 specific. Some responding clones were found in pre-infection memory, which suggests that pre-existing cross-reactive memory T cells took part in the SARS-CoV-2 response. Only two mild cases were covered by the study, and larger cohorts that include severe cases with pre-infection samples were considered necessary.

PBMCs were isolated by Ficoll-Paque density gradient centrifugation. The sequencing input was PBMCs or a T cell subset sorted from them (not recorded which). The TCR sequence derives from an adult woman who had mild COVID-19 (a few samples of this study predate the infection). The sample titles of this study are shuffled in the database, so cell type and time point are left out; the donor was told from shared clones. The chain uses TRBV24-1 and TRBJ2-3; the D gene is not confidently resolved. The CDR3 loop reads CATSDLDRADTQYF. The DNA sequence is TGTGCCACCAGTGATTTGGACCGCGCGGATACGCAGTATTTT.